What follows are 18 T cell receptor beta chains derived from one specimen sequenced in a study of STAT3 mutations in large granular lymphocyte leukemia. The antigens for these receptors are not known. Some clones are missing from TCRdb's copy, which holds only in-frame ones; the method was immunoSEQ multiplex PCR. In the table there are around 33,000 clones, about 80% of which are singletons. Study-wide results and limits: In T-cell large granular lymphocyte leukemia, about half of patients showed multiple immunodominant subclonotypes.

The sample consisted of peripheral blood mononuclear cells. These receptors were taken from a woman between 50 and 59 years old with T-cell large granular lymphocyte leukemia. Some clones in this sample may be carry-over from other donors' samples.

The rearrangement joins TRBV28 to TRBJ1-5; the D is unclear. The germline CDR1 and CDR2 sequences are MDHEN and SYDVKM. V lost 2 bases and J lost 4, with 6 bases in between. The CDR3 loop spans 13 amino acids. The CDR3 bases are TGTGCCAGCAGTTTAGGCAAAAATCAGCCCCAGCATTTT. It specifies CASSLGKNQPQHF.

V is TRBV7-2 and J is TRBJ2-3; 8 bases are a match to TRBD2. The junction had 3 bases not matched to a gene; V was cut back by 3 bases and J by 1 base. Germline V gene data show CDR1 as SGHTA and CDR2 as FQGNSA. There are 15 residues in the CDR3. The CDR3 loop reads CASSFGRGGTDTQYF. In DNA, the CDR3 is TGTGCCAGCAGCTTTGGGCGGGGGGGCACAGATACGCAGTATTTT.

The CDR3 region has the DNA TGTGCCAGCAGCCAAAAGACAGGGGACGAAGGGGGCTACACCTTC. Its translation: CASSQKTGDEGGYTF. The chain uses TRBV14 and TRBJ1-2; 8 bases fit TRBD1. Germline V gene data show CDR1 as SGHDN and CDR2 as FVKESK. The junction had 10 bases not matched to a gene; V was cut back by 2 bases and J by 8 bases. The CDR3 covers 15 residues.

This chain joins TRBV28 and TRBJ1-4, with unresolved D. Germline CDR1 is MDHEN and CDR2 is SYDVKM. Trimming cost V 7 bases and J 5 bases, with 17 bases left between them. CDR3 length: 15 residues. The CDR3 protein is CASTPARAGNEKLFF. The CDR3 DNA sequence: TGTGCCAGCACTCCCGCTCGGGCAGGAAATGAAAAACTGTTTTTT.

This clone was picked up a small number of times. CDR3 in DNA: TGCGCCAGCAGCCGGACAGGGGGCGGAGGGCCCCAGCATTTT. Amino acid sequence: CASSRTGGGGPQHF. This chain connects TRBV10-2 to TRBJ1-5; 11 bases align to TRBD1. CDR3 size: 14 residues. V lost 6 bases to trimming and J lost 9 bases; unmatched junction nucleotides: 7. Germline V gene sequence: CDR1 WSHSY, CDR2 SAAADI.

V and J are TRBV5-1 and TRBJ1-2; D possibly corresponds to TRBD1 (5 bases). This CDR3 is 15 amino acids long. Germline-derived CDR1 and CDR2 are SGHRS and YFSETQ. V gave up 2 bases and J gave up 7 bases, with 18 bases separating them. CDR3 coding DNA: TGCGCCAGCAGCTTACCCGGGACGGGGAGAAGTGGCTACACCTTC. This encodes CASSLPGTGRSGYTF.

The J gene is TRBJ1-2, the V gene TRBV6-5; TRBD1 is a possible D gene (5 bases). This CDR3 has 15 amino acids. V was trimmed by 0 bases and J by 4 bases, leaving 12 bases between them. From germline, CDR1 is MNHEY and CDR2 SVGAGI. For the CDR3, the DNA is TGTGCCAGCAGTTACTCCGGGGGGTTAGGCTATGGCTACACCTTC. Translation: CASSYSGGLGYGYTF.

The chain recombines TRBV6-6 with TRBJ2-2, with D unclear. Germline CDR1 and CDR2: MNHNY and SVGAGI (reference sequence). The CDR3 has 14 residues. Trimming removed 4 bases from V and 3 bases from J, with 9 bases in between. The CDR3 region is CASSSGSHTGELFF. Written as DNA, the CDR3 is TGTGCCAGCAGTTCAGGCAGTCACACCGGGGAGCTGTTTTTT.

This chain links TRBV23-1 with TRBJ2-3, with D perhaps TRBD1 (5 bases). TRBV23-1 is recorded as an ORF, its role being uncertain. The CDR3 runs 15 residues. V gave up 8 bases and J gave up 0 bases, with 15 bases separating them. The CDR3 protein is CASVRQTPSTDTQYF. CDR3 DNA sequence: TGCGCCAGCGTACGACAGACACCTAGCACAGATACGCAGTATTTT.

This clone was detected only once. The chain is built from TRBV7-9 and TRBJ1-2; tentative D call: TRBD1 (5 bases). CDR1 and CDR2 (germline): SEHNR, FQNEAQ (reference sequence). This CDR3 has 13 amino acids. V shed 4 bases and J shed 3 bases, with 9 bases lying between them. Written as DNA, the CDR3 is TGTGCCAGCAGCTGGGGGAGTGACTATGGCTACACCTTC. Translation gives CASSWGSDYGYTF.

The J gene is TRBJ2-7, the V gene TRBV29-1, with 9 bases matching TRBD1. The J segment lost 3 bases and the V segment lost 2 bases, leaving 8 bases of the junction unmatched. The germline V gene encodes CDR1 SQVTM and CDR2 ANQGSEA. The CDR3 sequence is 15 residues long. CDR3 sequence reads: CSVESRTGELYEQYF. As DNA, the CDR3 is TGCAGCGTTGAATCGCGGACAGGGGAGCTCTACGAGCAGTACTTC.

This chain connects TRBV30 to TRBJ1-2; 11 nucleotides align to TRBD1. CDR1 and CDR2 from the germline V gene are GTSNPN and SVGIG (reference sequence). This CDR3 comprises 15 residues. The V and J ends lost 8 bases and 0 bases, in that order; junction bases with no gene match: 8. The CDR3: CARGQGAAANYGYTF. For the CDR3, the DNA is TGTGCCCGAGGACAGGGGGCAGCGGCTAACTATGGCTACACCTTC.

V is TRBV5-4 and J is TRBJ1-4; 7 bases line up with TRBD1. With V trimmed by 4 bases and J by 7 bases, 7 bases remained unmatched. The CDR3 has 14 residues. The germline V gene encodes CDR1 SGHNT and CDR2 YYREEE (reference sequence). The CDR3 is CASSPTGSGEKLFF. The CDR3 region has the DNA TGTGCCAGCAGCCCGACAGGGTCTGGTGAAAAACTGTTTTTT. Full variable domain (outside the CDR3, taken from reference TRBV5-4 and TRBJ1-4): ETGVTQSPTHLIKTRGQQVTLRCSSQSGHNTVSWYQQALGQGPQFIFQYYREEENGRGNFPPRFSGLQFPNYSSELNVNALELDDSALYLCASSPTGSGEKLFFGSGTQLSVL.

Written as DNA, the CDR3 is TGTGCCAGCAGACGCCGGGGGATTACTTACGAGCAGTACTTC. Protein sequence: CASRRRGITYEQYF. The chain uses TRBV6-1 and TRBJ2-7, with D perhaps matching TRBD2 (6 bases). This CDR3 has 14 residues. The V end lost 6 bases, the J end lost 4 bases, and 16 bases lay between the germline ends. Germline V lookup: CDR1 MNHNS, CDR2 SASEGT.

The chain carries TRBV12-5 and TRBJ2-7; either TRBD1 or TRBD2 may fit D (6 bases each). CDR1 and CDR2 from the germline V gene are LGHNT and FRNRAP. V was shortened by 0 bases and J by 0 bases, with 9 bases between the two germline ends. The CDR3 is made up of 15 amino acids. The CDR3 DNA sequence: TGTGCTAGTGGTTTGGTAGGAGGGGGCTCCTACGAGCAGTACTTC. Translation: CASGLVGGGSYEQYF.

The chain combines TRBV9 with TRBJ2-1; TRBD2 matches at 8 bases. The trim removed 7 bases at V and 9 bases at J, leaving 9 bases unmatched. Germline loops: CDR1 SGDLS, CDR2 YYNGEE. CDR3 length equals 13 residues. Written as DNA, the CDR3 is TGTGCCAGCGGTCCGGGACTAGTTCGTGAGCAGTTCTTC. This sequence encodes CASGPGLVREQFF.

This clone was observed once. V gene TRBV20-1 combines with J gene TRBJ1-3; D unresolved. The length of the CDR3 is 11 residues. V was trimmed by 5 bases and J by 4 bases, leaving 6 bases between them. Germline CDR1 is DFQATT and CDR2 is SNEGSKA (reference sequence). CDR3 in DNA: TGCAGTGCTCTACAGGGAAACACCATATATTTT. Its translation is CSALQGNTIYF.

This chain links TRBV18 with TRBJ2-5; possibly TRBD1 for D (5 bases). Germline lookup yields CDR1 KGHSH and CDR2 LQKENI. This CDR3 is 15 amino acids long. V lost 6 bases to trimming and J lost 5 bases, with 19 bases between them. The CDR3 reads CASSQQDGRTETQYF. DNA for the CDR3: TGTGCCAGCTCCCAACAGGACGGCCGAACGGAGACCCAGTACTTC.